Shown below are 22 T cell receptor beta chains from a single sample sequenced in a study of blood T cell repertoires in COVID-19. The method was immunoSEQ multiplex PCR; TCRdb's version includes in-frame clones alone and lacks a portion of them. The data show about 220,000 clones, 65% to 85% seen once. Sequencing input: peripheral blood. These receptors originate from a woman aged 50 to 60 with acute or convalescent COVID-19.

V is TRBV5-1 and J is TRBJ1-3, with D maybe TRBD1 (6 bases). The length of the CDR3 is 14 residues. Looked up from germline, CDR1 is SGHRS and CDR2 is YFSETQ. Trimming shortened V by 1 base and J by 4 bases, and 9 bases separated the two germline ends. CDR3 sequence: CASSLTDSGNTIYF. The DNA for the CDR3 is TGCGCCAGCAGCTTGACGGACAGCGGAAACACCATATATTTT. Full variable domain (remainder filled in from reference TRBV5-1 and TRBJ1-3): KAGVTQTPRYLIKTRGQQVTLSCSPISGHRSVSWYQQTPGQGLQFLFEYFSETQRNKGNFPGRFSGRQFSNSRSEMNVSTLELGDSALYLCASSLTDSGNTIYFGEGSWLTVV.

The rearrangement uses TRBV2 and TRBJ2-1, with 11 bases matching TRBD2. The length of the CDR3 is 16 residues. Germline V CDR1 and CDR2: SNHLY, FYNNEI. V lost 6 bases, J lost 4 bases, and 8 bases stayed unmatched. CDR3 in amino acids: CASSPTSGKAYNEQFF. The CDR3 DNA reads TGTGCCAGCAGCCCGACTAGCGGGAAAGCGTACAATGAGCAGTTCTTC.

The chain uses TRBV5-3 and TRBJ2-5; 7 nucleotides agree with TRBD2. TRBV5-3 is classed as an ORF, of uncertain function. The CDR3 runs to 16 residues. Trimming at V came to 1 base and at J to 3 bases, leaving 9 bases not matched to a gene. In DNA, the CDR3 is TGTGCCAGAAGCTTGACCAGCGGGAAGTCAAAAGAGACCCAGTACTTC. Translated, it gives CARSLTSGKSKETQYF.

V gene TRBV24-1 combines with J gene TRBJ1-2; possibly TRBD1 for D (6 bases). The CDR3 sequence is 13 residues long. Trimming removed 2 bases at V and 9 bases at J, with 12 bases between. Germline loops: CDR1 KGHDR, CDR2 SFDVKD. This CDR3 is CATSDSTGRSYTF. The CDR3 DNA reads as TGTGCCACCAGTGATTCTACAGGGCGTAGCTACACCTTC.

V usage is TRBV5-6 and J usage is TRBJ2-7; 7 bases line up with TRBD1. Germline CDR1 is SGHDT and CDR2 is YYEEEE. V shed 5 bases and J 3 bases; nucleotides not matched to a gene: 5. The CDR3 covers 13 residues. CDR3 residues: CASRQYRGYEQYF. As DNA, the CDR3 is TGTGCCAGCAGACAATACAGGGGCTACGAGCAGTACTTC.

The V call is TRBV6-5, the J call TRBJ2-3; D perhaps matches TRBD2 (6 bases). Germline V gene data show CDR1 as MNHEY and CDR2 as SVGAGI. CDR3 length: 13 residues. V was clipped by 7 bases and J by 5 bases, with 13 bases between them. The CDR3 spells CASNGAGIDTQYF. The CDR3 coding sequence is TGTGCCAGCAACGGCGCGGGAATAGATACGCAGTATTTT.

This chain connects TRBV20-1 to TRBJ2-7; D call uncertain. V dropped 3 bases and J dropped 4 bases, with 7 bases sitting between them. Germline V gene data show CDR1 as DFQATT and CDR2 as SNEGSKA (reference sequence). The CDR3 has 11 residues. The CDR3 here is CSASFEYEQYF. The DNA for the CDR3 is TGCAGTGCTAGTTTTGAGTACGAGCAGTACTTC.

This clone was found once. The V gene is TRBV9, the J gene TRBJ2-1, with TRBD2 as a possible D gene (6 bases). This CDR3 has 15 residues. V lost 3 bases and J 2 bases, leaving 12 bases between the germline ends. Per germline, CDR1 SGDLS and CDR2 YYNGEE. CDR3: CASSAGLMTYNEQFF. The CDR3 DNA follows: TGTGCCAGCAGCGCGGGACTGATGACCTACAATGAGCAGTTCTTC.

This clone was found once. V and J are TRBV19 and TRBJ2-2; D may be TRBD1 (5 bases). This CDR3 has 14 amino acids. Germline V lookup: CDR1 LNHDA, CDR2 SQIVND (reference sequence). Trimming shortened V by 0 bases and J by 8 bases, and 10 bases separated the two germline ends. In nucleotides, the CDR3 is TGTGCCAGTAGTATAGATCAGGGCTTGGGGGAGCTGTTTTTT. Its protein product is CASSIDQGLGELFF.

The chain recombines TRBV12-5 with TRBJ2-2, with a weak D call TRBD2 (6 bases). V shed 0 bases and J shed 7 bases, with 18 bases lying between them. The CDR3 is 17 amino acids. Per germline, CDR1 LGHNT and CDR2 FRNRAP. In nucleotides, the CDR3 is TGTGCTAGTGGTTTGGTACAAAGCCGCGGGGACGGCGGGGAGCTGTTTTTT. Translation gives CASGLVQSRGDGGELFF.

The rearrangement uses TRBV28 and TRBJ2-7; 11 bases align to TRBD1. The germline gives CDR1 MDHEN, CDR2 SYDVKM. The length of the CDR3 is 14 residues. The V and J ends lost 5 bases and 6 bases, in that order; junction bases with no gene match: 6. This CDR3 is CASSMGQGVGEQYF. The CDR3 nucleotides are TGTGCCAGCAGTATGGGACAGGGGGTAGGCGAGCAGTACTTC.

This clone was observed a single time. V gene TRBV10-3 combines with J gene TRBJ2-3, with D perhaps TRBD2 (5 bases). Trimming cost V 1 base and J 14 bases, with 22 bases left between them. Germline V gene data show CDR1 as ENHRY and CDR2 as SYGVKD. This CDR3 has 15 amino acids. The CDR3 DNA is TGTGCCATCAGTGAGTTCCCATCCGGACTCCCGCTCATGTATTTT. Its translation is CAISEFPSGLPLMYF.

This chain joins TRBV2 and TRBJ1-3; 7 bases are shared with TRBD1. With V trimmed by 2 bases and J by 0 bases, 13 bases remained unmatched. The CDR3 spans 19 residues. Germline V CDR1 and CDR2: SNHLY, FYNNEI. The CDR3 protein is CASSEPRDSEVSSGNTIYF. In nucleotides, the CDR3 is TGTGCCAGCAGTGAACCCCGGGACAGCGAAGTTTCCTCTGGAAACACCATATATTTT.

This chain uses TRBV27 with TRBJ2-1, with a possible D match to TRBD1 (6 bases). CDR1 is MNHEY, CDR2 SMNVEV, per germline (reference sequence). The V and J ends lost 7 bases and 5 bases respectively, with 18 bases between them. The CDR3 length is 15 residues. In DNA form, the CDR3 reads TGTGCCAGCAAGAGGTCGGGACATTCAGACAATGAGCAGTTCTTC. It codes for CASKRSGHSDNEQFF.

This sequence joins TRBV27 and TRBJ2-2; 7 bases fit TRBD1. The CDR3 is 15 amino acids. V lost 4 bases to trimming and J lost 1 base; unmatched junction nucleotides: 3. Germline V gene sequence: CDR1 MNHEY, CDR2 SMNVEV (reference sequence). Here the CDR3 reads CASSYRDRNTGELFF. The DNA for the CDR3 is TGTGCCAGCAGTTACCGGGACAGGAACACCGGGGAGCTGTTTTTT.

The rearrangement links TRBV18 to TRBJ2-3; 9 bases align to TRBD1. This CDR3 contains 16 residues. The V and J ends lost 0 bases and 0 bases, in that order; junction bases with no gene match: 1. The germline CDR1 and CDR2 sequences are KGHSH and LQKENI. CDR3 DNA: TGTGCCAGCTCACCACCGGGGACAGGGAGCACAGATACGCAGTATTTT. Amino acids: CASSPPGTGSTDTQYF. The complete variable domain, with remaining parts taken from reference TRBV18 and TRBJ2-3, reads NAGVMQNPRHLVRRRGQEARLRCSPMKGHSHVYWYRQLPEEGLKFMVYLQKENIIDESGMPKERFSAEFPKEGPSILRIQQVVRGDSAAYFCASSPPGTGSTDTQYFGPGTRLTVL.

The chain is built from TRBV5-1 and TRBJ1-5; the D gene is possibly TRBD1 (6 bases). This CDR3 contains 15 residues. V was shortened by 2 bases and J by 5 bases, with 14 bases between the two germline ends. Germline loops: CDR1 SGHRS, CDR2 YFSETQ. The CDR3 DNA follows: TGCGCCAGCAGCTTACAACCAGGGGTTGATCAGCCCCAGCATTTT. This encodes CASSLQPGVDQPQHF.

V usage is TRBV6-2 or TRBV6-3 and J usage is TRBJ1-5; possible D gene TRBD1, 6 bases. The germline V and J ends were trimmed by 6 bases and 9 bases, with 18 bases remaining between them. Germline values: CDR1 MNHEY, CDR2 SVGEGT. The CDR3 is made up of 14 amino acids. CDR3 in DNA: TGTGCCAGCAGCGGAACAGGGTTTGGTTCGCCCCAGCATTTT. This encodes CASSGTGFGSPQHF.

The chain carries TRBV10-1 and TRBJ2-1; TRBD2 agrees at 8 bases. This CDR3 is 15 amino acids long. Germline trimming cut 2 bases from V and 4 bases from J; bases unmatched to any gene: 4. Germline CDR1 WNHNN, CDR2 SYGVQD (reference sequence). Written as DNA, the CDR3 is TGCGCCAGCAGTGAGGCCTTAGCGGGATACAATGAGCAGTTCTTC. Its translation: CASSEALAGYNEQFF.

This chain links TRBV11-2 with TRBJ2-7, with TRBD2 identical over 8 bases. This CDR3 region has 12 residues. Germline trimming cut 8 bases from V and 6 bases from J; bases unmatched to any gene: 6. CDR1 and CDR2 from the germline V gene are SGHAT and FQNNGV. CDR3 DNA sequence: TGTGCCAGCGAGGGACTAGAGGTCGAGCAGTACTTC. It translates to CASEGLEVEQYF.

The V gene is TRBV7-3, the J gene TRBJ1-1; TRBD1 matches 7 bases. The junction had 6 bases not matched to a gene; V was cut back by 2 bases and J by 3 bases. From germline, CDR1 is SGHTA and CDR2 FQGTGA. This CDR3 has 15 residues. CDR3 DNA: TGTGCCAGCAGCTTATTAGGGGGCGAGGACACTGAAGCTTTCTTT. Residues: CASSLLGGEDTEAFF.

The chain couples TRBV4-2 to TRBJ2-6; possibly TRBD1 for D (6 bases). In germline, CDR1 is LGHNA, CDR2 YNFKEQ. The length of the CDR3 is 21 residues. V gave up 0 bases and J gave up 0 bases, with 21 bases separating them. CDR3 DNA sequence: TGTGCCAGCAGCCAAGACCTTGTGTTGACAGGCCATTACTCTGGGGCCAACGTCCTGACTTTC. Protein sequence: CASSQDLVLTGHYSGANVLTF.